Each of the 17 T cell receptor beta chains below was sequenced from the same sample in a study of T-cell memory formation after mild COVID-19. TCRdb reprocessed the 5' RACE reads with MiXCR, giving one entry per CDR3 protein. The table lists 400,000 to 550,000 distinct CDR3 sequences, around 27% of them singletons. Sequencing used PBMCs or a T cell subset sorted from them (not recorded which). These receptors originate from an adult woman who had mild COVID-19 (a few samples of this study predate the infection). Cell type and time point are not known.

This clonotype was seen at least ten times. The chain has TRBV20-1 and TRBJ2-3; 15 nucleotides match TRBD2. The CDR3 is made up of 15 amino acids. V lost 3 bases and J lost 7; bases outside the gene matches: 5. From germline, CDR1 is DFQATT and CDR2 SNEGSKA (reference sequence). The chain's CDR3 is CSASDGLAGGYTQYF. The CDR3 bases are TGCAGTGCTAGTGACGGACTAGCGGGGGGGTATACGCAGTATTTT.

The chain links TRBV7-9 to TRBJ2-5; possibly TRBD2 for D (5 bases). Germline V gives CDR1 SEHNR, CDR2 FQNEAQ (reference sequence). The CDR3 loop spans 15 amino acids. V was clipped by 4 bases and J by 4 bases, with 16 bases between them. CDR3 bases: TGTGCCAGCAGCTCGGAGAGCCTAGCTCGAGAGACCCAGTACTTC. Translated: CASSSESLARETQYF.

The chain uses TRBV5-1 and TRBJ2-5, with a tentative D call TRBD2 (5 bases). The V end lost 4 bases, the J end lost 5 bases, and 18 bases lay between the germline ends. Per germline, CDR1 SGHRS and CDR2 YFSETQ. This CDR3 comprises 15 residues. The CDR3 region is CASSTQTRVPETQYF. CDR3 nucleotides: TGCGCCAGCAGCACACAAACTAGGGTTCCGGAGACCCAGTACTTC.

This clonotype was counted only a few times. The CDR3 reads CASSLVGGAIDTQYF. For the CDR3, the DNA is TGTGCCAGCAGCTTAGTAGGGGGAGCAATAGATACGCAGTATTTT. This chain connects TRBV7-2 to TRBJ2-3; D is possibly TRBD1 (6 bases). This CDR3 comprises 15 residues. The V gene's germline CDR1 is SGHTA and CDR2 FQGNSA. The ends were cut back, 1 base at V and 5 bases at J, with 13 bases in the middle.

This clonotype has at least ten counts. The chain is built from TRBV27 and TRBJ2-5; 7 bases fit TRBD2. V was clipped by 0 bases and J by 5 bases; unmatched bases: 6. The V gene's germline CDR1 is MNHEY and CDR2 SMNVEV (reference sequence). This CDR3 spans 15 amino acids. The CDR3 region is CASSLSAGVLETQYF. CDR3 DNA: TGTGCCAGCAGTTTATCCGCGGGGGTTTTGGAGACCCAGTACTTC.

The genes are TRBV5-4 and TRBJ1-1; D is ambiguous. This CDR3 comprises 13 residues. V lost 7 bases, J lost 1 base, and 11 bases lay in between. From germline, CDR1 is SGHNT and CDR2 YYREEE (reference sequence). CDR3 protein: CASLPAENTEAFF. As DNA, the CDR3 is TGTGCCAGCCTACCTGCGGAGAACACTGAAGCTTTCTTT. Full variable domain (missing parts from reference TRBV5-4 and TRBJ1-1): ETGVTQSPTHLIKTRGQQVTLRCSSQSGHNTVSWYQQALGQGPQFIFQYYREEENGRGNFPPRFSGLQFPNYSSELNVNALELDDSALYLCASLPAENTEAFFGQGTRLTVV.

The chain carries TRBV7-2 and TRBJ2-7; 13 positions agree with TRBD2. Germline loops: CDR1 SGHTA, CDR2 FQGNSA. The CDR3 has 15 amino acids. V lost 5 bases, J lost 5 bases, and 6 bases stayed unmatched. The DNA of the CDR3 is TGTGCCAGCAGCCAACTAGCGGGAGGGTACCACGAGCAGTACTTC. Encoded protein: CASSQLAGGYHEQYF. The variable domain in full, with the rest retrieved from reference TRBV7-2 and TRBJ2-7, is GAGVSQSPSNKVTEKGKDVELRCDPISGHTALYWYRQSLGQGLEFLIYFQGNSAPDKSGLPSDRFSAERTGGSVSTLTIQRTQQEDSAVYLCASSQLAGGYHEQYFGPGTRLTVT.

The chain joins TRBV7-9 to TRBJ2-7, with 7 positions matching TRBD1. The V gene end was trimmed by 5 bases and the J gene end by 0 bases; junction bases not matched to a gene: 7. Germline values: CDR1 SEHNR, CDR2 FQNEAQ (reference sequence). The CDR3 is 15 amino acids. The CDR3 region is CASSQMDRSSYEQYF. CDR3 nucleotides: TGTGCCAGCAGCCAGATGGACAGGAGCTCCTACGAGCAGTACTTC.

V is TRBV25-1 and J is TRBJ1-2; TRBD1 aligns across 7 bases. This CDR3 has 16 amino acids. In germline, CDR1 is MGHDK, CDR2 SYGVNS. V lost 3 bases, J lost 8 bases, and 15 bases stayed unmatched. CDR3 amino acids: CASSDWTGTAIWGYTF. CDR3 coding DNA: TGTGCCAGCAGTGATTGGACCGGGACAGCCATATGGGGCTACACCTTC.

This clonotype was detected many times. The chain has TRBV12-3 or TRBV12-4 and TRBJ1-5; D is possibly TRBD1 (5 bases). Trimming shortened V by 1 base and J by 7 bases, and 11 bases separated the two germline ends. The CDR3 sequence is 14 residues long. In DNA form, the CDR3 reads TGTGCCAGCAGTTTAGTTGGCAGGGCCCAGCCCCAGCATTTT. Translating it yields CASSLVGRAQPQHF.

V and J are TRBV5-1 and TRBJ2-5; D could derive from TRBD1 or TRBD2 (8 bases each). The V end was cut by 2 bases, the J end by 5 bases, with 22 bases between. CDR3 length equals 17 residues. Germline CDR1 SGHRS, CDR2 YFSETQ. The CDR3 loop reads CASSLNFGQGGRETQYF. The CDR3 coding sequence is TGCGCCAGCAGCTTAAACTTCGGACAGGGCGGGAGGGAGACCCAGTACTTC. The variable domain in full, completed from reference TRBV5-1 and TRBJ2-5, reads KAGVTQTPRYLIKTRGQQVTLSCSPISGHRSVSWYQQTPGQGLQFLFEYFSETQRNKGNFPGRFSGRQFSNSRSEMNVSTLELGDSALYLCASSLNFGQGGRETQYFGPGTRLLVL.

The V and J genes are TRBV12-3 or TRBV12-4 and TRBJ2-1; TRBD1 agrees at 12 bases. The ends lost 3 bases at V and 6 bases at J; junction bases unmatched: 6. There are 16 residues in the CDR3. CDR3: CASSFFLGQGANEQFF. The CDR3 region has the DNA TGTGCCAGCAGTTTTTTTTTGGGACAGGGGGCCAATGAGCAGTTCTTC.

The chain carries TRBV7-9 and TRBJ2-5; 7 bases align to TRBD2. This CDR3 region has 14 residues. After removal of 1 base from V and 4 bases from J, the junction contained 3 bases not matched to a gene. Germline V gene lookup returns CDR1 SEHNR and CDR2 FQNEAQ (reference sequence). The CDR3 DNA is TGTGCCAGCAGCTTAGAGCGGGGTCGAGAGACCCAGTACTTC. This encodes CASSLERGRETQYF.

The rearrangement uses TRBV6-6 and TRBJ1-2, with a weak D call TRBD1 (5 bases). This CDR3 spans 15 amino acids. The V and J ends lost 6 bases and 8 bases respectively, with 22 bases between them. The germline CDR1 and CDR2 sequences are MNHNY and SVGAGI (reference sequence). The CDR3 DNA follows: TGTGCCAGCAGCGTCCGGGACCTAACTTTTCCCGGCTACACCTTC. This codes for CASSVRDLTFPGYTF.

This clonotype has a single count. The chain couples TRBV24-1 to TRBJ2-5; D perhaps matches TRBD1 (6 bases). The length of the CDR3 is 16 residues. The V gene lost 4 bases and the J gene lost 0 bases, with 14 bases spanning the gap. The V gene's germline CDR1 is KGHDR and CDR2 SFDVKD. CDR3 in amino acids: CATSEPLTGNQETQYF. The CDR3 coding sequence is TGTGCCACCAGTGAACCTCTTACAGGGAACCAAGAGACCCAGTACTTC.

This chain uses TRBV9 with TRBJ1-1, with 8 positions matching TRBD1. With 2 bases clipped from V and 1 base from J, the junction kept 4 bases outside the gene matches. The CDR3 is made up of 15 amino acids. Germline V gene sequence: CDR1 SGDLS, CDR2 YYNGEE. CDR3 residues: CASSVRGLANTEAFF. The DNA for the CDR3 is TGTGCCAGCAGCGTCAGGGGGCTGGCGAACACTGAAGCTTTCTTT.

This rearrangement joins TRBV15 to TRBJ2-1; a weak D match, TRBD2 (7 bases). V lost 0 bases, J lost 0 bases, and 15 bases lay in between. Per the germline V gene, CDR1 is LNHNV and CDR2 is YYDKDF (reference sequence). This CDR3 region has 18 residues. The CDR3 sequence: CATSRDRGGRSSYNEQFF. The CDR3 nucleotides are TGTGCCACCAGCAGAGATAGGGGGGGCAGGAGCTCCTACAATGAGCAGTTCTTC. The variable domain in full, with the rest retrieved from reference TRBV15 and TRBJ2-1, is DAMVIQNPRYQVTQFGKPVTLSCSQTLNHNVMYWYQQKSSQAPKLLFHYYDKDFNNEADTPDNFQSRRPNTSFCFLDIRSPGLGDTAMYLCATSRDRGGRSSYNEQFFGPGTRLTVL.